Following are 30 T cell receptor beta chains from one sample sequenced in a study of T cells in Graves' hyperthyroidism and ophthalmopathy. What was amplified from RNA transcripts were TCR beta CDR3 regions. In the first-round RT-PCR of the TCR CDR3, the HTBI primer set was used. TCRdb independently ran MiXCR on the multiplex PCR reads; one entry per CDR3 protein. The sample has 300,000 to 450,000 distinct CDR3 sequences, 17% seen once. Material: blood. Receptor source: a woman in her 30s with Graves' hyperthyroidism that later progressed to Graves' ophthalmopathy.

This clonotype was recorded at least ten times. This rearrangement joins TRBV12-3 or TRBV12-4 to TRBJ1-1, with 9 nucleotides matching TRBD1. CDR3 length: 15 amino acids. Trimming at V came to 7 bases and at J to 5 bases, leaving 11 bases not matched to a gene. CDR3 nucleotides: TGTGCCAGCATCATACAGGGGGCCGGTCATACTGAAGCTTTCTTT. It translates to CASIIQGAGHTEAFF.

This clonotype came up many times. The chain employs TRBV12-3 or TRBV12-4 and TRBJ1-4; TRBD1 is a possible D gene (6 bases). This CDR3 is built from 15 residues. V gave up 5 bases and J gave up 4 bases, with 14 bases separating them. The CDR3 DNA is TGTGCCAGCAGTCCCAGGGACATTCTTAATGAAAAACTGTTTTTT. It specifies CASSPRDILNEKLFF.

Ten or more counts support this clonotype. V and J are TRBV29-1 and TRBJ1-3; D might be TRBD1 (5 bases). This CDR3 is built from 16 residues. The germline gives CDR1 SQVTM, CDR2 ANQGSEA. V dropped 3 bases and J dropped 4 bases, with 19 bases sitting between them. The DNA of the CDR3 is TGCAGCGTTGAGGGCGAGAGGAGGGGTCCCGGAAACACCATATATTTT. It translates to CSVEGERRGPGNTIYF.

At least ten counts were recorded for this clonotype. CDR3 in amino acids: CATSDLGTANTGELFF. The DNA for the CDR3 is TGTGCCACCAGTGATTTGGGGACAGCTAACACCGGGGAGCTGTTTTTT. V and J are TRBV24-1 and TRBJ2-2, with 7 bases identical to TRBD1. After removal of 0 bases from V and 2 bases from J, the junction contained 2 bases not matched to a gene. This CDR3 has 16 residues. CDR1 and CDR2 (germline): KGHDR, SFDVKD.

The genes are TRBV4-2 and TRBJ2-1; 14 nucleotides align to TRBD2. Germline lookup yields CDR1 LGHNA and CDR2 YNFKEQ. The CDR3 totals 18 residues. V was pared by 2 bases and J by 7 bases, with 10 bases of the junction left unmatched. Written as DNA, the CDR3 is TGTGCCAGCAGCCAACGCCTAGGGACTAGCGGGAGTGGGAATGAGCAGTTCTTC. This codes for CASSQRLGTSGSGNEQFF.

This clonotype has a count of ten or more. The gene calls are TRBV11-2 and TRBJ2-3, with D possibly called TRBD1 or TRBD2 (5 bases each). Germline-derived CDR1 and CDR2 are SGHAT and FQNNGV. Deletions cut 6 bases from V and 3 bases from J, with 16 bases between. The CDR3 extends over 15 amino acids. CDR3 sequence (DNA): TGTGCCAGCAGTCTAGAGGGGCCGGCGACAGATACGCAGTATTTT. The encoded protein is CASSLEGPATDTQYF.

This clonotype has only a few counts. The CDR3 coding sequence is TGTGCCAGTAGTATAAAAGACTATTCCTTCTACGAGCAGTACTTC. Protein sequence: CASSIKDYSFYEQYF. The rearrangement uses TRBV19 and TRBJ2-7; possibly TRBD2 for D (5 bases). V lost 2 bases and J 3 bases, leaving 14 bases between the germline ends. The germline V gene encodes CDR1 LNHDA and CDR2 SQIVND (reference sequence). The CDR3 extends over 15 amino acids. The whole variable domain, filled in from reference TRBV19 and TRBJ2-7, reads DGGITQSPKYLFRKEGQNVTLSCEQNLNHDAMYWYRQDPGQGLRLIYYSQIVNDFQKGDIAEGYSVSREKKESFPLTVTSAQKNPTAFYLCASSIKDYSFYEQYFGPGTRLTVT.

This clonotype has ten or more counts. The rearrangement links TRBV27 to TRBJ1-5; a possible D gene is TRBD1 (5 bases). Trimming cost V 0 bases and J 9 bases, with 12 bases left between them. Per germline, CDR1 MNHEY and CDR2 SMNVEV (reference sequence). The CDR3 spans 14 residues. The DNA for the CDR3 is TGTGCCAGCAGTTTATCTTGGGGGAGGCGGCCCCAGCATTTT. It codes for CASSLSWGRRPQHF.

This clonotype was detected ten times or more. This chain uses TRBV12-3 or TRBV12-4 with TRBJ1-3, with D possibly matching TRBD1 (6 bases). This CDR3 contains 13 residues. Deletions cut 4 bases from V and 4 bases from J, with 8 bases between. CDR3 region: CASSWTAGNTIYF. Here the CDR3 DNA reads TGTGCCAGCAGTTGGACAGCAGGAAACACCATATATTTT.

In its sample, this clonotype was seen a few times. This chain links TRBV5-1 with TRBJ2-1, with TRBD2 matching 16 bases. V lost 4 bases to trimming and J lost 15 bases; unmatched junction nucleotides: 13. This CDR3 comprises 16 residues. Germline V gene sequence: CDR1 SGHRS, CDR2 YFSETQ. The DNA for the CDR3 is TGCGCCAGCAGCGCACCGGGACTAGCGGGAGGGCCGGTATGGTTCTTC. Translation: CASSAPGLAGGPVWFF.

This chain uses TRBV28 with TRBJ2-1; D unresolved. There are 14 residues in the CDR3. CDR1 and CDR2 (germline): MDHEN, SYDVKM. Trimming took off 5 bases at V and 4 bases at J, with 12 bases between the two ends. Here the CDR3 DNA reads TGTGCCAGCAGTGAATGGGTAGGGTACAATGAGCAGTTCTTC. Translating gives CASSEWVGYNEQFF.

This clonotype came up many times. This chain uses TRBV28 with TRBJ1-2; no clear D gene. The CDR3 covers 13 residues. Germline-derived CDR1 and CDR2 are MDHEN and SYDVKM. The V gene lost 7 bases and the J gene lost 4 bases, with 13 bases spanning the gap. CDR3 sequence: CASTFGVGYGYTF. The CDR3 DNA sequence: TGTGCCAGCACCTTCGGGGTGGGCTATGGCTACACCTTC.

In the case of this clonotype: Just one base apart from a much larger clone, this may be a read error. The genes are TRBV7-9 and TRBJ2-3, with TRBD2 as a possible D gene (6 bases). This CDR3 spans 15 amino acids. CDR1 is SEHNR and CDR2 is FQNEAQ in the germline V gene (reference sequence). This CDR3 is CTSSSPGLSTDTQYF. The CDR3 nucleotides are TGTACCAGCAGTTCTCCGGGACTTAGCACAGATACGCAGTATTTT.

This clonotype has more than one count but fewer than ten. The rearrangement uses TRBV19 and TRBJ2-2; 9 positions agree with TRBD2. The length of the CDR3 is 18 residues. Germline CDR1 LNHDA, CDR2 SQIVND (reference sequence). V trimming: 6 bases; J trimming: 0 bases; junction bases outside the gene matches: 11. This CDR3 reads CASSLAAGGIANTGELFF. The CDR3 DNA follows: TGTGCCAGTAGCCTAGCGGCGGGGGGGATAGCGAACACCGGGGAGCTGTTTTTT. Full variable domain (rest looked up from reference TRBV19 and TRBJ2-2): DGGITQSPKYLFRKEGQNVTLSCEQNLNHDAMYWYRQDPGQGLRLIYYSQIVNDFQKGDIAEGYSVSREKKESFPLTVTSAQKNPTAFYLCASSLAAGGIANTGELFFGEGSRLTVL.

A note on this clonotype: A read error is possible here, since a much larger clone lies one base away. It is likely a read error, because the conserved phenylalanine at the end of the CDR3 is missing. The chain links TRBV30 to TRBJ2-1, with D possibly TRBD2 on 6 matching bases. The CDR3 consists of 16 residues. The germline gives CDR1 GTSNPN, CDR2 SVGIG (reference sequence). V dropped 2 bases and J dropped 1 base, with 15 bases sitting between them. The CDR3 here is CAWSPSRTNSYNEQFS. CDR3 DNA sequence: TGTGCCTGGAGTCCCTCAAGGACTAATTCCTACAATGAGCAGTTCTCC.

This clonotype was recorded at least ten times. The rearrangement joins TRBV20-1 to TRBJ2-7; 8 nucleotides align to TRBD2. The germline V gene encodes CDR1 DFQATT and CDR2 SNEGSKA (reference sequence). This CDR3 spans 15 amino acids. V trimming: 2 bases; J trimming: 4 bases; junction bases outside the gene matches: 10. The CDR3 bases are TGCAGTGCTAGAAGTCCACTAGCGGCAGGGTACGAGCAGTACTTC. Translation: CSARSPLAAGYEQYF.

The table lists this clonotype with a few counts. The rearrangement joins TRBV16 to TRBJ1-2; weak D call: TRBD1 (5 bases). Trimming took off 4 bases at V and 0 bases at J, with 6 bases between the two ends. CDR1 KGHSY and CDR2 FQNENV come from the germline V gene. The CDR3 loop spans 13 amino acids. The CDR3: CASSLQANYGYTF. CDR3 nucleotides: TGTGCCAGCAGCCTACAGGCTAACTATGGCTACACCTTC.

The V call is TRBV27, the J call TRBJ2-2; D may be TRBD1 (6 bases). The CDR3 covers 14 residues. Germline-derived CDR1 and CDR2 are MNHEY and SMNVEV (reference sequence). The V gene lost 2 bases and the J gene lost 7 bases, with 11 bases spanning the gap. CDR3 DNA sequence: TGTGCCAGCAGTTTAGAAACAGGGATCGGGGAGCTGTTTTTT. As protein: CASSLETGIGELFF.

In this sample, this clonotype turned up a few times. The chain recombines TRBV10-3 with TRBJ1-1; D is unresolved. This CDR3 comprises 15 residues. Germline values: CDR1 ENHRY, CDR2 SYGVKD. V was pared by 3 bases and J by 0 bases, with 11 bases between. CDR3 amino acids: CAISDSGRVNTEAFF. The CDR3 nucleotides read TGTGCCATCAGTGATAGTGGGCGCGTGAACACTGAAGCTTTCTTT.

This clonotype was counted ten times or more. The chain recombines TRBV18 with TRBJ2-5, with D perhaps TRBD1 (5 bases). The CDR3 has 16 amino acids. Germline CDR1 and CDR2: KGHSH and LQKENI. The V gene lost 3 bases and the J gene lost 2 bases, with 16 bases spanning the gap. CDR3 coding DNA: TGTGCCAGCTCACCTTACGGACCGACAGTACAAGAGACCCAGTACTTC. Its protein is CASSPYGPTVQETQYF.

This clonotype was recorded a few times. V and J are TRBV18 and TRBJ2-1, with D hard to call. The CDR3 contains 18 residues. Per the germline V gene, CDR1 is KGHSH and CDR2 is LQKENI. The V and J ends lost 3 bases and 4 bases respectively, with 22 bases between them. CDR3 sequence: CASSPLALGNQEYNEQFF. CDR3 bases: TGTGCCAGCTCACCGCTTGCCCTAGGGAATCAAGAATACAATGAGCAGTTCTTC. The full variable domain, its missing parts supplied by reference TRBV18 and TRBJ2-1, is NAGVMQNPRHLVRRRGQEARLRCSPMKGHSHVYWYRQLPEEGLKFMVYLQKENIIDESGMPKERFSAEFPKEGPSILRIQQVVRGDSAAYFCASSPLALGNQEYNEQFFGPGTRLTVL.

This clonotype appeared a few times. This sequence joins TRBV6-5 and TRBJ2-2; 8 bases align to TRBD1. The germline CDR1 and CDR2 sequences are MNHEY and SVGAGI. The V gene end was trimmed by 0 bases and the J gene end by 7 bases; junction bases not matched to a gene: 7. The CDR3 runs 16 residues. CDR3 amino acids: CASSYSSTGGGGELFF. The CDR3 DNA reads TGTGCCAGCAGTTACTCTTCTACAGGGGGAGGCGGGGAGCTGTTTTTT.

This clonotype was recorded a few times. The V and J genes are TRBV25-1 and TRBJ1-5; D remains ambiguous. The CDR3 runs 14 residues. Trimming took off 6 bases at V and 0 bases at J, with 9 bases between the two ends. CDR1 is MGHDK, CDR2 SYGVNS, per germline. CDR3 nucleotides: TGTGCCAGCAGCCGCAGTAGTAGCAATCAGCCCCAGCATTTT. It is translated as CASSRSSSNQPQHF.

V is TRBV12-3 or TRBV12-4 and J is TRBJ2-7, with 9 bases fitting TRBD2. The CDR3 runs to 15 residues. V gave up 7 bases and J gave up 0 bases; unmatched junction bases: 7. The CDR3 bases are TGTGCCAGCACCTTGCTAGCGGGACCCTCCTACGAGCAGTACTTC. The encoded protein is CASTLLAGPSYEQYF.

This clonotype appeared many times. The chain carries TRBV20-1 and TRBJ2-2; 11 bases align to TRBD2. Germline V gene data show CDR1 as DFQATT and CDR2 as SNEGSKA (reference sequence). The ends lost 3 bases at V and 1 base at J; junction bases unmatched: 4. The CDR3 has 16 amino acids. As DNA, the CDR3 is TGCAGTGCTAGCCCCGGGACTAGCGGGAACACCGGGGAGCTGTTTTTT. This gives the protein CSASPGTSGNTGELFF.

This clonotype was seen at least ten times. The chain carries TRBV7-9 and TRBJ2-3, with D possibly matching TRBD1 (8 bases). Deletions cut 6 bases from V and 3 bases from J, with 19 bases between. The CDR3 runs 16 residues. The V gene's germline CDR1 is SEHNR and CDR2 FQNEAQ (reference sequence). The CDR3 DNA sequence: TGTGCCAGCAGTCCCCGACAGGGGAGGGCTACAGATACGCAGTATTTT. Amino acid sequence: CASSPRQGRATDTQYF.

This clonotype was recorded at least ten times. The chain links TRBV2 to TRBJ2-4; weak D call: TRBD2 (5 bases). V dropped 7 bases and J dropped 1 base, with 17 bases sitting between them. This CDR3 has 16 residues. In germline, CDR1 is SNHLY, CDR2 FYNNEI. The CDR3 DNA follows: TGTGCCAGCACTGACCCCATCTCGGGGGCCAAAAACATTCAGTACTTC. This encodes CASTDPISGAKNIQYF. Supplemented by reference TRBV2 and TRBJ2-4, the full variable domain reads EPEVTQTPSHQVTQMGQEVILRCVPISNHLYFYWYRQILGQKVEFLVSFYNNEISEKSEIFDDQFSVERPDGSNFTLKIRSTKLEDSAMYFCASTDPISGAKNIQYFGAGTRLSVL.

This clonotype has ten or more counts. The chain links TRBV15 to TRBJ2-3; 7 bases map to TRBD2. This CDR3 spans 17 amino acids. The ends lost 1 base at V and 0 bases at J; junction bases unmatched: 7. Germline V CDR1 and CDR2: LNHNV, YYDKDF (reference sequence). This chain's CDR3 is CATSRGVLAASTDTQYF. As DNA, the CDR3 is TGTGCCACCAGCAGAGGGGTCCTAGCGGCGAGCACAGATACGCAGTATTTT.

This clonotype was counted ten times or more. The CDR3 protein is CASKPSGQYSNQPQHF. CDR3 DNA sequence: TGTGCCAGCAAACCCAGCGGACAATATAGCAATCAGCCCCAGCATTTT. The chain uses TRBV28 and TRBJ1-5, with D possibly being TRBD1 (5 bases). There are 16 residues in the CDR3. Germline V gene lookup returns CDR1 MDHEN and CDR2 SYDVKM. With 7 bases removed from V and 0 bases from J, the gap between germline ends came to 16 bases.

This sequence joins TRBV20-1 and TRBJ2-5; 7 bases align to TRBD1. V shed 5 bases, J shed 3 bases, and the junction held 12 bases outside the gene matches. This CDR3 region has 15 residues. Germline V gene lookup returns CDR1 DFQATT and CDR2 SNEGSKA (reference sequence). The CDR3 coding sequence is TGCAGTGCTTACTCCCCTGGACAGGCGGAAGAGACCCAGTACTTC. This translates into CSAYSPGQAEETQYF.